The source of this TCR beta chain is a study of blood T cell repertoires in COVID-19. Looking at the study overall: The samples span acute and convalescent COVID-19 from the United States, Italy and Spain. From T cells, B-cell-depleted T cells, or PBMCs came the material, which was cDNA or gDNA.

Methods used by the authors: Quantification of nucleated cells was approximated via reference gene primer amplification. Repertoires were generated with immunoSEQ multiplex PCR, while TCRdb's copy carries only in-frame clones and drops some. That table gives V, J and clone size, and the DNA gave D and trimming. The table lists fewer than 130,000 clones, around 89% of them singletons. Looked up from germline, CDR1 is MNHEY and CDR2 is SVGAGI. Trimming cost V 9 bases and J 7 bases; bases outside gene matches: 10. The CDR3 has 13 amino acids. This TCR was sampled from a woman aged 45-60 years with acute or convalescent COVID-19. This rearrangement joins TRBV6-5 to TRBJ1-2; 8 bases align to TRBD1. Sequenced input: peripheral blood. The CDR3 reads CASIGQGFAGYTF. The CDR3 DNA follows: TGTGCCAGTATAGGACAGGGTTTTGCTGGCTACACCTTC.